Listed below are T cell receptor beta chains from one sample, sequenced in a study of cytomegalovirus exposure and HLA in healthy donors. Profiling relied on immunoSEQ multiplex PCR, and the TCRdb table lists in-frame clones only, not all of them. This sample has 140,000 or so clones, with around 84% found just once. The sequencing sample was made of PBMCs. The receptor set was obtained from a boy aged 2-9 years in good health and CMV-seronegative. Each CDR3 is given with its conserved first and last residue. The order of the fields is D gene, J gene, V gene, clone size, CDR3 DNA, CDR3 protein. D genes are given only for firm matches. Clone sizes are given selectively: once, few, many, or a class where the clone is expanded.

TRBD2,TRBJ2-2,TRBV28,once,TGTGCCAGCAGTTTGGCCCTAGCGGGACTCAACCCTGAAGACCCCGGGGAGCTGTTTTTT,CASSLALAGLNPEDPGELFF
-,TRBJ2-5,TRBV11-2,-,TGTGCCAGCAGCCAGAGGGTAGAGACCCAGTACTTC,CASSQRVETQYF
TRBD1,TRBJ1-2,TRBV11-2,-,TGTGCCAGCAGCTTAGAAACAGGGGGTGGCTACACCTTC,CASSLETGGGYTF
TRBD1,TRBJ1-2,TRBV4-3,-,TGCGCCAGCAGCCATCATGCTAAGGACAGGGGGACAGGCTACACCTTC,CASSHHAKDRGTGYTF
-,TRBJ1-2,TRBV30,-,TGTGCCTGGAGCGCAGGGAATGGCTACACCTTC,CAWSAGNGYTF
TRBD1,TRBJ1-1,TRBV6-1,few,TGTGCCAGCAGGAGGGACAGGATGGACACTGAAGCTTTCTTT,CASRRDRMDTEAFF
TRBD2,TRBJ2-1,TRBV19,-,TGTGCCAGTAGTACATCGGGGGGGCCTCGTTCCGATAATGAGCAGTTCTTC,CASSTSGGPRSDNEQFF
TRBD1,TRBJ1-2,TRBV6-1,-,TGTGCCAGCAGTGACCCCGGACAGGGGGCTCGCCACGGCTACACCTTC,CASSDPGQGARHGYTF
-,TRBJ1-5,TRBV21-1,-,TGTGCCAGCAGCAAATTTCACGGGACAGGTAGGGCATATAGCAATCAGCCCCAGCATTTT,CASSKFHGTGRAYSNQPQHF
TRBD2,TRBJ2-2,TRBV2,-,TGTGCCAGCCGGGAATGGGTCGGGGGGACCGGGGAGCTGTGTTTT,CASREWVGGTGELCF
-,TRBJ1-2,TRBV6-6,once,TGTGCCAGCACCTCGAACCCGGCGGGCCCCTATGGCTACACCTTC,CASTSNPAGPYGYTF
-,TRBJ1-1,TRBV7-3,-,TGTGCCAGCAGCTCACGTGGCGGGGGCGAAGCTTTCTTT,CASSSRGGGEAFF
-,TRBJ1-6,TRBV30,-,TGTGCCTGGAGTGCCGGGGGAGTTAATAATTCACCCCTCCACTTT,CAWSAGGVNNSPLHF
TRBD2,TRBJ2-7,TRBV4-1,few,TGCGCCAGCAGCCAAGATATGTTCGGGGGGGACGAGCAGTACTTC,CASSQDMFGGDEQYF
TRBD2,TRBJ2-1,TRBV6-1,-,TGTGCCAGCAGTGAAGCGGGGGGGTACAATGAGCAGTTCTTC,CASSEAGGYNEQFF
-,TRBJ1-2,TRBV2,-,TGTGCCAGCAGAGGGGTCTACACCTTC,CASRGVYTF
-,TRBJ2-1,TRBV5-1,-,TGCGCCAGCAGCTTGACCCGGGGTGGTGAGCAGTTCTTC,CASSLTRGGEQFF
-,TRBJ2-6,TRBV28,-,TGTGCCAGCAGGCCACAGGGAGCTGGGGCCAACGTCCTGACTTTC,CASRPQGAGANVLTF
TRBD2,TRBJ2-1,TRBV7-3,-,TGTGCCAGCAGCTTAAGAGGGGACTACTACAATGAGCAGTTCTTC,CASSLRGDYYNEQFF
TRBD2,TRBJ2-1,TRBV25-1,-,TGTGCCAGCAGTGACTTAAGCGGGGGGAACAATGAGCAGTTCTTC,CASSDLSGGNNEQFF
-,TRBJ1-2,TRBV4-1,once,TGCGCCAGCAGCCAAGTCCAGAAGAATAACTATGGCTACACCTTC,CASSQVQKNNYGYTF
TRBD2,TRBJ2-1,TRBV5-1,-,TGCGCCAGCAGCCTAGGGACTAGCTACGATGAGCAGTTCTTC,CASSLGTSYDEQFF
TRBD2,TRBJ2-1,TRBV27,-,TGTGCCACCGGACTAGCGGGAATAACAAAGTTCTTC,CATGLAGITKFF
-,TRBJ2-5,TRBV18,-,TGTGCCAGCTCACGCCGGACAGAACAAGAGACCCAGTACTTC,CASSRRTEQETQYF
-,TRBJ1-5,TRBV29-1,-,TGCAGCGTTGTCGTACAGAATAGCAATCAGCCCCAGCATTTT,CSVVVQNSNQPQHF
-,TRBJ1-2,TRBV5-4,-,TGTGCCAGCAGCTTAGAACTACAGGGAGCCTATGGCTACACCTTC,CASSLELQGAYGYTF
TRBD1,TRBJ2-7,TRBV27,few,TGTGCCAGCAGTTACCTCTCTACAGGGGGATATTACGAGCAGTACTTC,CASSYLSTGGYYEQYF
TRBD1,TRBJ1-4,TRBV7-6,few,TGTGCCAGCAGCTCCCTGGGACAGGGTCGAGAAAAACTGTTTTTT,CASSSLGQGREKLFF
TRBD1,TRBJ1-1,TRBV6-5,-,TGTGCCAGCAGCCGGGACAGGGGGATGAACACTGAAGCTTTCTTT,CASSRDRGMNTEAFF
-,TRBJ2-7,TRBV15,once,TGTGCCACCAGCAGAGATTTCTCAGGGTCCTACGAGCAGTACTTC,CATSRDFSGSYEQYF
-,TRBJ1-3,TRBV5-1,-,TGCGCCAGCAGCCCGGGGGGGGCTGGAAACACCATATATTTT,CASSPGGAGNTIYF
-,TRBJ2-3,TRBV6-6,-,TGTGCCAGTCAGGGTGCGCGAGATACGCAGTATTTT,CASQGARDTQYF
-,TRBJ2-2,TRBV5-5,-,TGTGCCAGCAGCCCCGGAGGGTTCACCGGGGAGCTGTTTTTT,CASSPGGFTGELFF
-,TRBJ2-3,TRBV6-1,-,TGTGCCAGCAGTGACGGTTGGACTCGAGATACGCAGTATTTT,CASSDGWTRDTQYF
-,TRBJ2-2,TRBV7-6,-,TGTGCCAGCAGCTTAGGTGTGACAGCGAACACCGGGGAGCTGTTTTTT,CASSLGVTANTGELFF
TRBD2,TRBJ2-3,TRBV7-2,-,TGTGCCAGCAGGGGGGGGGATACGCAGTATTTT,CASRGGDTQYF
-,TRBJ1-5,TRBV4-3,-,TGCGCCAGCAGCCAAGATCCGGGATTCAATCAGCCCCAGCATTTT,CASSQDPGFNQPQHF
TRBD2,TRBJ2-3,TRBV6-5,-,TGTGCCAGCAGGGGACTAGCGGGGGGGCCAGATACGCAGTATTTT,CASRGLAGGPDTQYF
-,TRBJ2-7,TRBV2,-,TGTGCCAGCAATTACAGGGTAGCCTACGAGCAGTACTTC,CASNYRVAYEQYF
-,TRBJ2-7,TRBV9,-,TGTGCCAGCAGCGTAGATGGGAGTGGCCCCTACGAGCAGTACTTC,CASSVDGSGPYEQYF